The 31 T cell receptor beta chains below were found in one sample sequenced in a study of beta chain features in type 1 diabetes. Regarding the study as a whole: Type 1 diabetes patients had TCRB CDR3s that were shorter (moderately but significantly so) in all four CD4+ subsets.

The antigens these receptors bind are not known. All of the isolated RNA was reverse transcribed, so expressed TCRB transcripts were sequenced. This table comes from immunoSEQ multiplex PCR, and its TCRdb copy is limited to in-frame clones, with some not included. This sample carries about 660,000 clones, over 12% of them seen once, and the ten largest clones take 0.04%. What was sequenced was naive CD4+ T cells from blood. Receptors were obtained from a man between 18 and 29 years old with type 1 diabetes.

This clone showed up just a few times. The chain is built from TRBV7-2 and TRBJ1-1; tentatively, D is TRBD1 (5 bases). This CDR3 has 16 amino acids. CDR1 is SGHTA and CDR2 is FQGNSA in the germline V gene. The germline V and J ends were trimmed by 4 bases and 3 bases, with 18 bases remaining between them. The CDR3 sequence is CASSYRARGSDTEAFF. The DNA for the CDR3 is TGTGCCAGCAGCTACCGCGCGCGGGGGTCGGACACTGAAGCTTTCTTT. The entire variable domain, with the rest obtained from reference TRBV7-2 and TRBJ1-1, is as follows: GAGVSQSPSNKVTEKGKDVELRCDPISGHTALYWYRQSLGQGLEFLIYFQGNSAPDKSGLPSDRFSAERTGGSVSTLTIQRTQQEDSAVYLCASSYRARGSDTEAFFGQGTRLTVV.

This clone was detected a few times. This chain uses TRBV30 with TRBJ2-3; 8 nucleotides line up with TRBD1. The CDR3 covers 12 residues. Trimming took 4 bases from V and 9 from J; bases not matched to a gene: 6. The germline gives CDR1 GTSNPN, CDR2 SVGIG (reference sequence). The CDR3 sequence: CAWTLTGETQYF. CDR3 sequence (DNA): TGTGCCTGGACCTTGACAGGGGAGACGCAGTATTTT. Together with reference TRBV30 and TRBJ2-3, the CDR3 gives the full variable domain: SQTIHQWPATLVQPVGSPLSLECTVEGTSNPNLYWYRQAAGRGLQLLFYSVGIGQISSEVPQNLSASRPQDRQFILSSKKLLLSDSGFYLCAWTLTGETQYFGPGTRLTVL.

This sequence joins TRBV29-1 and TRBJ2-7; TRBD2 aligns across 11 bases. V shed 0 bases, J shed 2 bases, and the junction held 6 bases outside the gene matches. CDR1 SQVTM and CDR2 ANQGSEA come from the germline V gene. This CDR3 spans 16 amino acids. DNA for the CDR3: TGCAGCGTTGAAGACGCAGGACTAGCGGGTACCTACGAGCAGTACTTC. Protein sequence: CSVEDAGLAGTYEQYF.

This clone was picked up a small number of times. Different DNA sequences within this sample yield the same CDR3. The rearrangement links TRBV7-9 to TRBJ1-1; D is perhaps TRBD1 (5 bases). The CDR3 is 14 residues long. V lost 1 base, J lost 1 base, and 7 bases lay in between. Germline V lookup: CDR1 SEHNR, CDR2 FQNEAQ (reference sequence). The CDR3 region is CASSLGQTNTEAFF. DNA of the CDR3: TGTGCCAGCAGCTTAGGACAGACGAACACTGAAGCTTTCTTT.

This sequence joins TRBV9 and TRBJ1-2; the match to TRBD1 covers 7 bases. Germline V gene lookup returns CDR1 SGDLS and CDR2 YYNGEE. The CDR3 has 13 residues. Trimming at V came to 4 bases and at J to 4 bases, leaving 4 bases not matched to a gene. In DNA, the CDR3 is TGTGCCAGCAGCCTACAGGGGAGCTATGGCTACACCTTC. Amino acid sequence: CASSLQGSYGYTF.

The chain recombines TRBV6-6 with TRBJ2-7, with 7 bases lining up with TRBD2. J was trimmed by 2 bases and V by 0 bases; bases with no gene match: 1. CDR1 MNHNY and CDR2 SVGAGI come from the germline V gene (reference sequence). The CDR3 extends over 14 amino acids. CDR3 coding DNA: TGTGCCAGCAGTTACTCAGGACTAGCCTACGAGCAGTACTTC. Its translation: CASSYSGLAYEQYF.

The chain uses TRBV5-4 and TRBJ2-2; D may be TRBD1 (6 bases). Trimming stripped 4 bases from V and 7 bases from J, with 8 bases between. The germline gives CDR1 SGHNT, CDR2 YYREEE (reference sequence). The CDR3 extends over 12 amino acids. The CDR3: CASSQGIGELFF. CDR3 in DNA: TGTGCCAGCAGCCAGGGGATCGGGGAGCTGTTTTTT.

The rearrangement uses TRBV30 and TRBJ1-2; D gene uncertain. V was pared by 0 bases and J by 5 bases, with 13 bases between. This CDR3 has 14 residues. The V gene's germline CDR1 is GTSNPN and CDR2 SVGIG (reference sequence). Here the CDR3 reads CAWSVLTGGYGYTF. The CDR3 DNA reads as TGTGCCTGGAGTGTACTAACCGGTGGATATGGCTACACCTTC.

This chain joins TRBV5-4 and TRBJ2-3, with TRBD2 matching 9 bases. With 4 bases clipped from V and 9 bases from J, the junction kept 12 bases outside the gene matches. This CDR3 contains 15 residues. Germline CDR1 SGHNT, CDR2 YYREEE (reference sequence). The CDR3: CASSPELAGTETQYF. The CDR3 region has the DNA TGTGCCAGCAGCCCGGAACTAGCGGGTACCGAGACGCAGTATTTT.

This chain joins TRBV4-3 and TRBJ2-5; 11 bases fit TRBD2. The J segment lost 6 bases and the V segment lost 0 bases, leaving 3 bases of the junction unmatched. CDR3 size: 15 residues. Germline lookup yields CDR1 LGHNA and CDR2 YSLEER. As DNA, the CDR3 is TGCGCCAGCAGCCAAGAGCTAGCGGGGGGCCAGACCCAGTACTTC. Amino acid sequence: CASSQELAGGQTQYF.

This clone was detected only a few times. The V call is TRBV5-1, the J call TRBJ2-4, with TRBD1 as a possible D gene (6 bases). The CDR3 totals 13 residues. Germline assignment: CDR1 SGHRS and CDR2 YFSETQ. Trimming removed 6 bases at V and 6 bases at J, with 13 bases between. The CDR3 DNA reads as TGCGCCAGCACCAGGGGCGAGGCAAACATTCAGTACTTC. This gives the protein CASTRGEANIQYF.

This clone appeared a few times. This sequence joins TRBV13 and TRBJ2-1, with 14 bases lining up with TRBD2. The CDR3 contains 16 residues. Germline V gene sequence: CDR1 PRHDT, CDR2 FYEKMQ (reference sequence). V gave up 5 bases and J gave up 8 bases; unmatched junction bases: 8. This chain's CDR3 is CASSRKGLAGEHEQFF. In nucleotides, the CDR3 is TGTGCCAGCAGCAGAAAGGGACTAGCGGGAGAGCATGAGCAGTTCTTC.

This rearrangement joins TRBV9 to TRBJ1-1; 8 bases fit TRBD1. Trimming took 7 bases from V and 4 from J; bases not matched to a gene: 9. The CDR3 covers 14 residues. Germline-derived CDR1 and CDR2 are SGDLS and YYNGEE. CDR3 DNA: TGTGCCAGCGGAATAGGGCAGGGGGCCACTGAAGCTTTCTTT. This sequence encodes CASGIGQGATEAFF.

The gene calls are TRBV7-2 and TRBJ1-4; 9 bases align to TRBD1. This CDR3 spans 14 amino acids. Unmatched junction bases numbered 6, after V lost 5 bases and J lost 8 bases. Looked up from germline, CDR1 is SGHTA and CDR2 is FQGNSA. The DNA of the CDR3 is TGTGCCAGCAGCCAGGACAGGGGTGAAGAAAAACTGTTTTTT. Translation: CASSQDRGEEKLFF.

The J gene is TRBJ1-1, the V gene TRBV29-1, with a weak D call TRBD1 (5 bases). Trimming removed 4 bases at V and 2 bases at J, with 17 bases between. Germline assignment: CDR1 SQVTM and CDR2 ANQGSEA. The CDR3 extends over 15 amino acids. The CDR3 here is CSVGGLTRRNTEAFF. Here the CDR3 DNA reads TGCAGCGTTGGGGGACTAACGCGGAGAAACACTGAAGCTTTCTTT.

This clone has more than one count but fewer than ten. J is TRBJ2-7 and V is TRBV30; D assignment may be TRBD1 or TRBD2 (5 bases each). Per germline, CDR1 GTSNPN and CDR2 SVGIG (reference sequence). V dropped 6 bases and J dropped 2 bases, with 14 bases sitting between them. The length of the CDR3 is 13 residues. The CDR3 is CACLGTAAYEQYF. The CDR3 DNA reads TGTGCCTGCCTCGGGACCGCTGCCTACGAGCAGTACTTC.

The chain employs TRBV6-5 and TRBJ2-1; 12 nucleotides align to TRBD2. V was clipped by 1 base and J by 9 bases; unmatched bases: 7. The CDR3 is made up of 16 amino acids. The germline CDR1 and CDR2 sequences are MNHEY and SVGAGI. DNA for the CDR3: TGTGCCAGCAGTTACTACGGGCTAGCGGGGGGGATTGAGCAGTTCTTC. It encodes CASSYYGLAGGIEQFF.

V gene TRBV7-9 combines with J gene TRBJ1-2; D gene ambiguous. The germline V gene has CDR1 SEHNR and CDR2 FQNEAQ (reference sequence). V dropped 0 bases and J dropped 2 bases, with 10 bases sitting between them. The length of the CDR3 is 15 residues. The CDR3: CASSLAGFQNYGYTF. The CDR3 DNA sequence: TGTGCCAGCAGCTTAGCGGGCTTTCAAAACTATGGCTACACCTTC.

This clone was counted between two and nine times. V usage is TRBV5-1 and J usage is TRBJ2-7, with 7 nucleotides matching TRBD1. This CDR3 spans 14 amino acids. V shed 4 bases, J shed 2 bases, and the junction held 6 bases outside the gene matches. The germline gives CDR1 SGHRS, CDR2 YFSETQ. The CDR3 is CASSPGTVPYEQYF. CDR3 DNA sequence: TGCGCCAGCAGCCCCGGGACAGTCCCCTACGAGCAGTACTTC.

In this sample, this clone turned up a few times. The chain has TRBV7-2 and TRBJ2-3, with D unclear. Trimming cost V 3 bases and J 1 base, with 14 bases left between them. Germline CDR1 is SGHTA and CDR2 is FQGNSA. The CDR3 spans 16 residues. The chain's CDR3 is CASSLGRMGGTDTQYF. CDR3 coding DNA: TGTGCCAGCAGCTTGGGTCGGATGGGTGGCACAGATACGCAGTATTTT. Together with reference TRBV7-2 and TRBJ2-3, the CDR3 gives the full variable domain: GAGVSQSPSNKVTEKGKDVELRCDPISGHTALYWYRQSLGQGLEFLIYFQGNSAPDKSGLPSDRFSAERTGGSVSTLTIQRTQQEDSAVYLCASSLGRMGGTDTQYFGPGTRLTVL.

This clone was detected a few times. V is TRBV6-5 and J is TRBJ1-2, with unresolved D. The CDR3 sequence is 14 residues long. Germline V CDR1 and CDR2: MNHEY, SVGAGI. The V and J ends lost 0 bases and 7 bases respectively, with 12 bases between them. CDR3 DNA sequence: TGTGCCAGCAGTTACTCGGGGTCCAGTGGTGGCTACACCTTC. Translation: CASSYSGSSGGYTF.

V gene TRBV5-4 combines with J gene TRBJ2-7, with 9 nucleotides matching TRBD2. CDR3 length equals 16 residues. CDR1 is SGHNT and CDR2 is YYREEE in the germline V gene (reference sequence). The V gene end was trimmed by 0 bases and the J gene end by 4 bases; junction bases not matched to a gene: 8. CDR3 nucleotide sequence: TGTGCCAGCAGCTTGGGTCTAGGGACTAGCTCGTACGAGCAGTACTTC. Amino acids: CASSLGLGTSSYEQYF.

The genes are TRBV29-1 and TRBJ2-1; TRBD2 is a possible D gene (5 bases). The CDR3 is made up of 15 amino acids. Germline assignment: CDR1 SQVTM and CDR2 ANQGSEA. The V and J ends lost 0 bases and 5 bases respectively, with 14 bases between them. This CDR3 is CSVEEELVVDNEQFF. CDR3 in DNA: TGCAGCGTTGAAGAAGAACTAGTCGTCGACAATGAGCAGTTCTTC.

This clone was seen more than once but under ten times. This chain links TRBV7-2 with TRBJ1-1; TRBD1 agrees at 8 bases. Germline CDR1 and CDR2: SGHTA and FQGNSA. V was clipped by 0 bases and J by 5 bases; unmatched bases: 5. The CDR3 length is 15 residues. The CDR3 nucleotides are TGTGCCAGCAGCTTAGCCGGACAGGGCCAGACTGAAGCTTTCTTT. Its translation: CASSLAGQGQTEAFF.

This clone turned up a few times. The rearrangement links TRBV7-9 to TRBJ1-2, with a weak D call TRBD1 (5 bases). The CDR3 runs to 14 residues. The ends were cut back, 4 bases at V and 3 bases at J, with 12 bases in the middle. Germline V gene lookup returns CDR1 SEHNR and CDR2 FQNEAQ (reference sequence). The CDR3 loop reads CASSSVGEYYGYTF. As DNA, the CDR3 is TGTGCCAGCAGCTCTGTGGGGGAGTACTATGGCTACACCTTC.

This clone was observed a handful of times. The CDR3 DNA follows: TGCAGCGTTGTAGGAGGGGAAGAGACCCAGTACTTC. Residues: CSVVGGEETQYF. This chain connects TRBV29-1 to TRBJ2-5; possibly TRBD2 for D (6 bases). The V gene's germline CDR1 is SQVTM and CDR2 ANQGSEA. The CDR3 runs 12 residues. Trimming shortened V by 4 bases and J by 3 bases, and 9 bases separated the two germline ends.

This clone came up a few times. V gene TRBV5-1 combines with J gene TRBJ1-1; D remains ambiguous. The CDR3 consists of 15 residues. Trimming stripped 4 bases from V and 1 base from J, with 14 bases between. Germline CDR1 reads SGHRS; CDR2 reads YFSETQ. The CDR3 bases are TGCGCCAGCAGCCCTACTGTAGACACGAACACTGAAGCTTTCTTT. Translating gives CASSPTVDTNTEAFF.

This chain connects TRBV5-5 to TRBJ2-3, with 10 bases matching TRBD1. This CDR3 spans 15 amino acids. Looked up from germline, CDR1 is SGHKS and CDR2 is YYEKEE (reference sequence). With 4 bases clipped from V and 3 bases from J, the junction kept 5 bases outside the gene matches. The CDR3 region is CASSTWDRGTDTQYF. The CDR3 region has the DNA TGTGCCAGCAGCACCTGGGACAGGGGAACAGATACGCAGTATTTT.

Concerning this clone itself: Other DNA sequences in the sample encode the same CDR3. The rearrangement uses TRBV6-5 and TRBJ1-1, with D hard to call. CDR3 length: 12 amino acids. Looked up from germline, CDR1 is MNHEY and CDR2 is SVGAGI. The germline V and J ends were trimmed by 0 bases and 5 bases, with 4 bases remaining between them. As DNA, the CDR3 is TGTGCCAGCAGTTACTCGAGTACTGAAGCTTTCTTT. The encoded protein is CASSYSSTEAFF.

In its sample, this clone was seen once. V gene TRBV6-1 combines with J gene TRBJ1-1; TRBD1 aligns across 7 bases. J was trimmed by 4 bases and V by 3 bases; bases with no gene match: 2. The length of the CDR3 is 13 residues. Per the germline V gene, CDR1 is MNHNS and CDR2 is SASEGT. CDR3 sequence (DNA): TGTGCCAGCAGTGATCAGGGGGTCACTGAAGCTTTCTTT. Its translation is CASSDQGVTEAFF.

V usage is TRBV7-9 and J usage is TRBJ2-4, with TRBD1 matching 8 bases. The CDR3 totals 16 residues. V lost 5 bases, J lost 0 bases, and 6 bases stayed unmatched. In germline, CDR1 is SEHNR, CDR2 FQNEAQ (reference sequence). CDR3 coding DNA: TGTGCCAGCAGCGAAGGACAGGGACTAGCCAAAAACATTCAGTACTTC. It translates to CASSEGQGLAKNIQYF.